This is a list of T cell receptor beta chains from one sample in a study of early T cells in non-severe SARS-CoV-2 infection. TCRdb called the 5' RACE reads again in MiXCR, with one record for every CDR3 protein. The sample includes tens of thousands of distinct CDR3 sequences, around 12% seen only once; the top ten take more than 4.5%. Sequencing was carried out using whole blood. These receptors were taken from an adult who was a healthcare worker with PCR-confirmed SARS-CoV-2 infection or an uninfected control (not recorded which). Both conserved end residues are part of each CDR3. A D gene is named only where the DNA matches it firmly. The size entry is marked missing in some rows and otherwise reads once, few, many or a size class.

d_gene,v_gene,abundance,j_gene,CDR3aa,CDR3nt
NA,TRBV6-2/TRBV6-3,NA,TRBJ2-7,CASSYPRGYEQYF,TGTGCCAGCAGTTACCCCAGGGGCTACGAGCAGTACTTC
NA,TRBV27,many,TRBJ1-5,CASSLYPLSLMPQHF,TGTGCCAGCAGTTTATACCCCCTAAGTCTCATGCCCCAGCATTTT
TRBD2,TRBV29-1,NA,TRBJ2-1,CSVEDAGGIYNEQFF,TGCAGCGTTGAAGACGCGGGGGGCATTTACAATGAGCAGTTCTTC
TRBD1,TRBV29-1,NA,TRBJ1-2,CSVEEGQGFGGYTF,TGCAGCGTCGAAGAGGGACAGGGGTTTGGTGGCTACACCTTC
TRBD2,TRBV7-9,many,TRBJ2-1,CASSYVPGLAVIEQFF,TGTGCCAGCAGCTACGTCCCGGGACTAGCGGTGATCGAGCAGTTCTTC
NA,TRBV10-2,few,TRBJ1-2,CASTGGEYGYTF,TGCGCCAGCACCGGAGGGGAGTATGGCTACACCTTC
NA,TRBV5-6,NA,TRBJ2-1,CASSLYMGSYNEQFF,TGTGCCAGCAGCTTGTATATGGGCTCCTACAATGAGCAGTTCTTC
NA,TRBV18,many,TRBJ2-7,CASSSDGPPVEEQYF,TGTGCCAGCTCATCGGACGGACCCCCGGTAGAGGAGCAGTACTTC
NA,TRBV20-1,NA,TRBJ2-7,CSVGSYEQYF,TGCAGTGTAGGATCCTACGAGCAGTACTTC
TRBD1,TRBV9,NA,TRBJ2-2,CASTRGPYPPGQGTNTGELFF,TGTGCCAGCACCCGAGGACCCTACCCCCCGGGACAGGGAACGAACACCGGGGAGCTGTTTTTT
NA,TRBV7-9,NA,TRBJ2-2,CASSLVEGTGELFF,TGTGCCAGCAGCTTAGTCGAGGGGACCGGGGAGCTGTTTTTT
NA,TRBV12-3/TRBV12-4,NA,TRBJ1-4,CASRALSGGPNEKLFF,TGTGCCAGCAGGGCTCTGTCGGGTGGACCTAATGAAAAACTGTTTTTT
NA,TRBV4-1,few,TRBJ2-7,CASSQDADSKQYF,TGCGCCAGCAGCCAAGATGCGGACAGTAAGCAGTACTTC
NA,TRBV18,few,TRBJ2-2,CASSPPKLSGATGELFF,TGTGCCAGCTCACCACCGAAGTTGTCGGGGGCCACCGGGGAGCTGTTTTTT
NA,TRBV7-9,many,TRBJ1-6,CASTPGRGSPLHF,TGTGCCAGCACTCCGGGACGGGGTTCACCCCTCCACTTT